The clone carrying this T cell receptor (beta chain) was seen more than once but under ten times. This record comes from a study of early T cells in non-severe SARS-CoV-2 infection. MiXCR was run by TCRdb on the 5' RACE reads, yielding one entry per CDR3 protein. The table includes 35,000 to 45,000 distinct CDR3 sequences, roughly 3.9% detected once. This CDR3 is built from 16 residues. J lost 2 bases, V lost 10 bases, and 15 bases had no gene match. Germline-derived CDR1 and CDR2 are MNHEY and SMNVEV (reference sequence). Sequenced input: whole blood. The sequence derives from an adult who was a healthcare worker with PCR-confirmed SARS-CoV-2 infection or an uninfected control (not recorded which). The chain has TRBV27 and TRBJ2-3, with TRBD1 matching over 7 bases. The CDR3 DNA is TGTGCCACCAAACCTACCGGGACAGCGCACACAGATACGCAGTATTTT. The encoded protein is CATKPTGTAHTDTQYF.